The 11 T cell receptor beta chains listed next were all sequenced from one sample in a study of OX40 agonist ivuxolimab in advanced cancers. Profiling relied on immunoSEQ multiplex PCR, and the TCRdb table lists in-frame clones only, not all of them. Among 45,000 or so clones listed, around three quarters were seen once. The material sequenced was CD4+ or CD8+ T cells sorted from blood, taken in a trial of the OX40 agonist ivuxolimab. All receptors derive from an adult with an advanced solid tumor such as melanoma, head and neck, liver or kidney cancer.

This clone was observed a handful of times. This chain uses TRBV5-1 with TRBJ2-5; TRBD2 agrees at 7 bases. J lost 5 bases, V lost 0 bases, and 7 bases had no gene match. Germline values: CDR1 SGHRS, CDR2 YFSETQ. This CDR3 contains 15 residues. The CDR3 DNA reads as TGCGCCAGCAGCTTGGCAGCGGGAATGCGGGAGACCCAGTACTTC. It codes for CASSLAAGMRETQYF.

V and J are TRBV27 and TRBJ2-3; 7 bases fit TRBD1. Germline values: CDR1 MNHEY, CDR2 SMNVEV (reference sequence). This CDR3 comprises 15 residues. V lost 5 bases and J lost 2; bases outside the gene matches: 7. This CDR3 is CASSTRQGNTDTQYF. The CDR3 bases are TGTGCCAGCAGTACTAGACAGGGTAACACAGATACGCAGTATTTT.

The V call is TRBV30, the J call TRBJ2-7, with D perhaps given as TRBD1 or TRBD2 (5 bases each). Trimming pared 5 bases from V and 1 base from J, leaving 9 bases between. CDR1 GTSNPN and CDR2 SVGIG come from the germline V gene (reference sequence). The CDR3 totals 12 residues. CDR3 sequence (DNA): TGTGCCTGGGCCGGGGCATCCTACGAGCAGTACTTC. This gives the protein CAWAGASYEQYF.

This chain links TRBV6-1 with TRBJ2-5; either TRBD1 or TRBD2 may fit D (5 bases each). V lost 5 bases to trimming and J lost 7 bases, with 17 bases between them. Germline V gene sequence: CDR1 MNHNS, CDR2 SASEGT. This CDR3 has 14 residues. This chain's CDR3 is CASSIRPGTGTQYF. Written as DNA, the CDR3 is TGTGCCAGCAGTATCCGGCCTGGGACGGGGACCCAGTACTTC.

V and J are TRBV15 and TRBJ1-3; D is unresolved. CDR1 and CDR2 from the germline V gene are LNHNV and YYDKDF (reference sequence). The V and J ends lost 4 bases and 0 bases respectively, with 13 bases between them. The CDR3 loop spans 16 amino acids. In DNA, the CDR3 is TGTGCCACCAGCAACAATGCCGCCGCCTCTGGAAACACCATATATTTT. The encoded protein is CATSNNAAASGNTIYF.

The rearrangement links TRBV4-3 to TRBJ1-1, with no clear D. V shed 0 bases and J shed 8 bases, with 10 bases lying between them. Germline CDR1 LGHNA, CDR2 YSLEER. The length of the CDR3 is 13 residues. CDR3 coding DNA: TGCGCCAGCAGCCAAGATTTGGACCGCGAAGCTTTCTTT. Protein sequence: CASSQDLDREAFF.

J is TRBJ2-7 and V is TRBV7-9; D may match TRBD1 or TRBD2 (5 bases each). With 1 base removed from V and 0 bases from J, the gap between germline ends came to 13 bases. Germline CDR1 SEHNR, CDR2 FQNEAQ (reference sequence). The CDR3 sequence is 16 residues long. The CDR3 is CASSLVSGTDSYEQYF. Here the CDR3 DNA reads TGTGCCAGCAGCTTAGTTTCAGGGACCGACTCCTACGAGCAGTACTTC.

This chain connects TRBV4-2 to TRBJ2-2; D not certain. The V end lost 2 bases, the J end lost 2 bases, and 9 bases lay between the germline ends. This CDR3 is 15 amino acids long. In germline, CDR1 is LGHNA, CDR2 YNFKEQ. The CDR3 DNA is TGTGCCAGCAGCCAATTACAGATAAACACCGGGGAGCTGTTTTTT. Amino acid sequence: CASSQLQINTGELFF.

V is TRBV7-8 and J is TRBJ1-5, with no clear D. Germline CDR1 and CDR2: SGHVS and FQNEAQ. This CDR3 comprises 13 residues. Deletions cut 5 bases from V and 4 bases from J, with 9 bases between. This chain's CDR3 is CASSPDGNQPQHF. The CDR3 DNA is TGTGCCAGCAGCCCAGACGGGAATCAGCCCCAGCATTTT.

The CDR3 spells CASSPHFGQTNTEAFF. In DNA form, the CDR3 reads TGCGCCAGCAGCCCTCATTTCGGACAGACGAACACTGAAGCTTTCTTT. The chain recombines TRBV5-1 with TRBJ1-1; D may be TRBD1 (6 bases). V was trimmed by 4 bases and J by 1 base, leaving 17 bases between them. Germline lookup yields CDR1 SGHRS and CDR2 YFSETQ. This CDR3 is 16 amino acids long.

V gene TRBV4-3 combines with J gene TRBJ2-3; either TRBD1 or TRBD2 may supply D (5 bases each). Germline V gene sequence: CDR1 LGHNA, CDR2 YSLEER. The CDR3 covers 16 residues. Trimming cost V 1 base and J 5 bases, with 16 bases left between them. The CDR3 sequence is CASSQGYRSRGDTQYF. The DNA for the CDR3 is TGCGCCAGCAGCCAAGGATACAGGTCCCGGGGAGATACGCAGTATTTT.